This TCR beta chain was identified in a study of T cells after yellow fever vaccination. Study-wide points: Shared CD4/CD8 clonotypes were a small share, likely from convergent recombination. At under 98% for CD4 and 75% to 90% for CD8, most primary-vaccination clones showed up again after the booster.

The CDR3 has 16 amino acids. The germline CDR1 and CDR2 sequences are SGHRS and YFSETQ. Trimming stripped 9 bases from V and 8 bases from J, with 29 bases between. This clonotype has ten or more counts. Its specificity is not known. TCR cDNA was made by 5'RACE template switching, adding a universal primer site and UMIs. TCRdb reanalysed the 5' RACE reads using MiXCR and keeps one entry per CDR3 protein. The sample carries around 330,000 distinct CDR3 sequences, around 3.9% recorded once. The chain employs TRBV5-1 and TRBJ1-2; D is perhaps TRBD1 (5 bases). The sample in question was PBMCs, obtained on the day of the yellow fever booster vaccination. This clonotype was obtained from a young man who received the YFV17D yellow fever vaccine. CDR3 sequence reads: CATKQEEKGETEGYTF. The CDR3 DNA reads TGCGCCACCAAGCAGGAGGAGAAAGGGGAAACGGAAGGCTACACCTTC.